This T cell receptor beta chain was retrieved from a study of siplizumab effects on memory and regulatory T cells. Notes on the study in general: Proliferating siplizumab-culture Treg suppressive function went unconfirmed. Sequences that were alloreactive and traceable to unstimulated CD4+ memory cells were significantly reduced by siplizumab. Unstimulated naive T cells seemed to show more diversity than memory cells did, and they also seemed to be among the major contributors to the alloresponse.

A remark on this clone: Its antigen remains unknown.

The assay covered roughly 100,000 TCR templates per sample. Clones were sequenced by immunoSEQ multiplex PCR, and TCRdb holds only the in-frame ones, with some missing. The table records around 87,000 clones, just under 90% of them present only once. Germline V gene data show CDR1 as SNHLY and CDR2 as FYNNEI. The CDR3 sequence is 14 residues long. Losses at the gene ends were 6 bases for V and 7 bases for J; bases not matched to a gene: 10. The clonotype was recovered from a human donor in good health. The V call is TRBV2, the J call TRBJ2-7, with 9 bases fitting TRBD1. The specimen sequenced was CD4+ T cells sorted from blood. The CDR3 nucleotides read TGTGCCAGCAGCCCCGGGACAGGGATACGTGAGCAGTACTTC. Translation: CASSPGTGIREQYF. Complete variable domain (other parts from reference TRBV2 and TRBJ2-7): EPEVTQTPSHQVTQMGQEVILRCVPISNHLYFYWYRQILGQKVEFLVSFYNNEISEKSEIFDDQFSVERPDGSNFTLKIRSTKLEDSAMYFCASSPGTGIREQYFGPGTRLTVT.